This TCR beta chain was identified during a study of blood T cell repertoires in COVID-19. Study information: The United States, Italy and Spain supplied acute and convalescent COVID-19 samples.

Germline V gene sequence: CDR1 SGHDT, CDR2 YYEEEE. The V and J ends lost 1 base and 2 bases respectively, with 11 bases between them. This CDR3 has 15 residues. Original processing methods: Estimates of nucleated cell counts were drawn from the amplification of reference gene primers. Sequencing used immunoSEQ multiplex PCR; TCRdb keeps in-frame clones, though not all of them. The DNA gave D and trimming, while V, J and clone size come from that table. The sample yields about 120,000 clones, roughly 87% seen once. Sequencing input: peripheral blood. This receptor was identified in an elderly man with acute or convalescent COVID-19. The gene calls are TRBV5-6 and TRBJ2-3, with D perhaps matching TRBD1 (5 bases). The CDR3 nucleotides read TGTGCCAGCAGCTTGTGGGGCCCCAACACAGATACGCAGTATTTT. Translating gives CASSLWGPNTDTQYF. Drawing the rest from reference TRBV5-6 and TRBJ2-3, the complete variable domain is DAGVTQSPTHLIKTRGQQVTLRCSPKSGHDTVSWYQQALGQGPQFIFQYYEEEERQRGNFPDRFSGHQFPNYSSELNVNALLLGDSALYLCASSLWGPNTDTQYFGPGTRLTVL.